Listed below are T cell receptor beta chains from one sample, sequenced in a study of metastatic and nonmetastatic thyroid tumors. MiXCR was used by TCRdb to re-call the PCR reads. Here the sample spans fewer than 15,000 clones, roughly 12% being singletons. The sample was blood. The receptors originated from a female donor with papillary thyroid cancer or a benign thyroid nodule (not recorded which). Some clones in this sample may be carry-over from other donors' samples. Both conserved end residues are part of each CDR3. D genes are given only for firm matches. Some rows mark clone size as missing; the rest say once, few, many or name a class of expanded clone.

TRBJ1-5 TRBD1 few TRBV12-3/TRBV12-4 TGTGCCAGCAGTCTTGGACAGGGGGATCAGCCCCAGCATTTT CASSLGQGDQPQHF
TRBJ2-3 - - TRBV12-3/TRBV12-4 TGTGCCAGCAGTGGGACATATACTGATGCGCAGTATTTT CASSGTYTDAQYF
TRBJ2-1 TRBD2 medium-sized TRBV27 TGTGCCAGCAGGCGGTGGACTAGTGATTTCGATGAGCAGTTCTTC CASRRWTSDFDEQFF
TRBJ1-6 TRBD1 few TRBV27 TGTGCCAGCAGTTTATCGTCAGGGGGCGTTTCACCCCTCCACTTT CASSLSSGGVSPLHF
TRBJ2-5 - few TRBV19 TGTGCCAGTAGAGGGTACCAAGAGACCCAGTACTTC CASRGYQETQYF
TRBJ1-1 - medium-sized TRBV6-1 TGTGCCAGCGATTCTTTGGGAGGGGACACTGAAGCTTTCTTT CASDSLGGDTEAFF
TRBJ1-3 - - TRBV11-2 TGTGCCAGCAGCTTAGTCTGGGGGGGCTCTGGAAACACCATATATTTT CASSLVWGGSGNTIYF
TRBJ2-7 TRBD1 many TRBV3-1 TGTGCCAGCAGCCAAGCCCAGGGACAGGGGGCGGTGCAGTACTTC CASSQAQGQGAVQYF
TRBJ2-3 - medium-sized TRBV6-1 TGTGCCAGCAGGCCCTATATGCAAAATACGCAGTATTTT CASRPYMQNTQYF
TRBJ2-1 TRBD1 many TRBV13 TGTGCCAGCAGCTTAATAACCGGGACAGGCTCCTACAATGAGCAGTTCTTC CASSLITGTGSYNEQFF
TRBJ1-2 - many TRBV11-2 TGTGCCAGCAGCTTAGATATAGGTGCAGGGGCCTATGGCTACACCTTC CASSLDIGAGAYGYTF
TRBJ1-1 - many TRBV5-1 TGCGCCAGCAGCTTCGGGGGGACTGAAGCTTTCTTT CASSFGGTEAFF
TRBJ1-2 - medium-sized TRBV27 TGTGCCAGCAGTTTGACGGGTAGTCGGGGCTACACCTTC CASSLTGSRGYTF
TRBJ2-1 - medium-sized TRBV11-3 TGTGCCAGCAGCTTAGGAGCGGCGGCGAGCTCCTACAATGAGCAGTTCTTC CASSLGAAASSYNEQFF
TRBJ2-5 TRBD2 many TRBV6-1 TGTGCCAGCAGACTAGCGGGGGGCCAAGAGACCCAGTACTTC CASRLAGGQETQYF
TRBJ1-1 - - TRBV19 TGTGCCAGATGCCCGGGACGGTTGAACACTGAAGATTTCTTT CARCPGRLNTEDFF
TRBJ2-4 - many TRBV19 TGTGCCAGTTTCTCTCAAACAGGAGGCAAAAACATTCAGTACTTC CASFSQTGGKNIQYF
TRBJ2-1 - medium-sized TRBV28 TGTGCCAGCAGTTTTGGGACGAGCAATGAGCAGTTCTTC CASSFGTSNEQFF
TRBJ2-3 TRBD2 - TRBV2 TGTGCCATCACACCGGGACTAGCGGGACTTAGGGGAGATACGCAGTATTTT CAITPGLAGLRGDTQYF
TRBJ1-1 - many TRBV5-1 TGCGCCAGCAGCTTAAGAACAGGGCGGACTGAAGCTTTCTTT CASSLRTGRTEAFF
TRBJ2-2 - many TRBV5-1 TGCGCCAGCAGCCGACAGGTGCTGAACACCGGGGAGCTGTTTTTT CASSRQVLNTGELFF
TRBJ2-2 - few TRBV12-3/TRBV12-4 TGTGCCAGCAGTCTGGACAGTGGCGACACCGAGGAGCTGTTTTTT CASSLDSGDTEELFF
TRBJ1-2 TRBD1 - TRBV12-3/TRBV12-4 TGTGCCAGCAGCAACTCAGGGGGGCCTGGCTACACCTTC CASSNSGGPGYTF
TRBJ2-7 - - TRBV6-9 TGTGCCAGCAGCGTTTATCGGGGACATGTCTACGAGCAGTACTTC CASSVYRGHVYEQYF
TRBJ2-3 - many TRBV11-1 TGTGCCAGCAGCTTAGCCAGCACAGATACGCAGTATTTT CASSLASTDTQYF
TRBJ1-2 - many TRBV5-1 TGCGCCAGCAGTGGGACCTCCTCGTCGGGAGACTATGGCTACACCTTC CASSGTSSSGDYGYTF
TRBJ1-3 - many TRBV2 TGTGCCAGCAGTGAGGTGTTTATCCCTGGAAACACCATATATTTT CASSEVFIPGNTIYF
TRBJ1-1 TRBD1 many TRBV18 TGTGCCAGCTCACTTAGACAGGGGGAGACTAACACTGAAGCTTTCTTT CASSLRQGETNTEAFF
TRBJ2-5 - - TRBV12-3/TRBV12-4 TGTGCCAGCAGTTTAGTCAGGGTAGAGACCCAGTACTTC CASSLVRVETQYF
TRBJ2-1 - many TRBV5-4 TGTGCCAGCAGCGTCGGACGGACGAGATCCCACAATGAGCAGTTCTTC CASSVGRTRSHNEQFF
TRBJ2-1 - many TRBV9 TGTGCCAGCAGCGTAGAAGGTAGCAGGGGCCGGAGCTCCTACAATGAGCAGTTCTTC CASSVEGSRGRSSYNEQFF
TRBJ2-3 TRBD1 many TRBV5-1 TGCGCCAGCAGCAAGGGGGCTCTAGGCACAGATACGCAGTATTTT CASSKGALGTDTQYF
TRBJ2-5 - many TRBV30 TGTGCCTGGAGTCAGGGGTTCCAAGAGACCCAGTATTTC CAWSQGFQETQYF
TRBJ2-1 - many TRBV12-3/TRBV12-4 TGTGCCAGCATGAACGGTGTATCCTACAATGAGCAGTTCTTC CASMNGVSYNEQFF
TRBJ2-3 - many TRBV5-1 TGCGCCAGCAGCTTGGGTGGACAGAACACAGATACGCAGTATTTT CASSLGGQNTDTQYF
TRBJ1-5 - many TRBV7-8 TGTGCCAGCAGCTTGGGGAATAGCAATCAGCCCCAGCATTTT CASSLGNSNQPQHF
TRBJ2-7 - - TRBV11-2 TGTGCCAGCAGCCCTGGACTCTCATCCTACGAGCAGTACTTC CASSPGLSSYEQYF
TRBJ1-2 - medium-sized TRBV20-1 TGCAGTGCTAGCGACGCCGGGACAAAAAATGGCTACACCTTC CSASDAGTKNGYTF
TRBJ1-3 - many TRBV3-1 TGTGCCAGCAGCCAAGGAGGTGGCAGCCTCTCTGGAAACACCATATATTTT CASSQGGGSLSGNTIYF
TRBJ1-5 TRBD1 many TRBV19 TGTGCCAGTAGTATTCAGGGGGGCGATCAGCCCCAGCATTTT CASSIQGGDQPQHF
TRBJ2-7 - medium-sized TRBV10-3 TGTGCCATCAGTGAGTCGAAGGCGGAGCCCTACGAGCAGTACTTC CAISESKAEPYEQYF